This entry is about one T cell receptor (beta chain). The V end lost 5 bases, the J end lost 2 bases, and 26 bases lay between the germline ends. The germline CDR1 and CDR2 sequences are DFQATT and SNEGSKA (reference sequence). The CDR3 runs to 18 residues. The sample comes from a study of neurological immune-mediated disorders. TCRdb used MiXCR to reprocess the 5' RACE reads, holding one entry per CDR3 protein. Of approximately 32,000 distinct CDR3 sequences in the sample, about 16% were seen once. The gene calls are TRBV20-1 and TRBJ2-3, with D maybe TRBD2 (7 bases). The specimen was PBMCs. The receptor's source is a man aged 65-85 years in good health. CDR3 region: CSALGGSSWGPLTDTQYF. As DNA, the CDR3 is TGCAGTGCTCTCGGGGGGTCTAGCTGGGGGCCTCTCACAGATACGCAGTATTTT.